Shown below are 8 T cell receptor beta chains from a single sample sequenced in a study of technical replicates of blood from four donors. Produced via immunoSEQ multiplex PCR; TCRdb's table is partial and in-frame only. Of tens of thousands of clones in the sample, 80% to 90% were seen once. The material sequenced was PBMCs. Every receptor here comes from a human donor in good health. Some clones in this sample may be carry-over from other donors' samples.

This sequence joins TRBV5-1 and TRBJ2-5; TRBD2 matches 11 bases. The germline V gene has CDR1 SGHRS and CDR2 YFSETQ. V gave up 4 bases and J gave up 5 bases; unmatched junction bases: 7. This CDR3 has 15 amino acids. The CDR3 DNA follows: TGCGCCAGCAGCCCCCAGACTAGCGGGGCCGAGACCCAGTACTTC. Translation gives CASSPQTSGAETQYF.

This clone was detected only a few times. This chain uses TRBV6-4 with TRBJ1-1; D perhaps matches TRBD1 (5 bases). Germline-derived CDR1 and CDR2 are MRHNA and SNTAGT. The V end lost 8 bases, the J end lost 0 bases, and 13 bases lay between the germline ends. The CDR3 is 14 residues long. The CDR3 here is CASGEGTVNTEAFF. CDR3 DNA sequence: TGTGCCAGCGGGGAGGGGACGGTGAACACTGAAGCTTTCTTT.

The chain joins TRBV19 to TRBJ2-4, with 10 bases aligning to TRBD1. Germline-derived CDR1 and CDR2 are LNHDA and SQIVND (reference sequence). The V and J ends lost 6 bases and 4 bases, in that order; junction bases with no gene match: 6. The CDR3 has 15 amino acids. The CDR3 DNA is TGTGCCAGTAGGATCGGACAGGGGGATAAAAACATTCAGTACTTC. Translation gives CASRIGQGDKNIQYF. Combining the CDR3 with reference TRBV19 and TRBJ2-4 gives the whole variable domain DGGITQSPKYLFRKEGQNVTLSCEQNLNHDAMYWYRQDPGQGLRLIYYSQIVNDFQKGDIAEGYSVSREKKESFPLTVTSAQKNPTAFYLCASRIGQGDKNIQYFGAGTRLSVL.

As to this clone: One end of the junction varies from germline; a read error may be responsible. The rearrangement uses TRBV6-5 and TRBJ2-1; TRBD2 is a possible D gene (6 bases). The length of the CDR3 is 16 residues. Germline V gives CDR1 MNHEY, CDR2 SVGAGI. The CDR3 reads CASSYSLATTPHEQFF. DNA for the CDR3: TGTGCCAGCAGCTACTCACTAGCAACAACCCCCCATGAGCAGTTCTTC.

The chain couples TRBV4-3 to TRBJ2-2; 14 bases are shared with TRBD2. The ends lost 1 base at V and 5 bases at J; junction bases unmatched: 6. CDR1 and CDR2 from the germline V gene are LGHNA and YSLEER. The CDR3 spans 18 residues. The CDR3 DNA follows: TGCGCCAGCAGCCAAGCGGGACTAGCGGGAGTGGGGACCGGGGAGCTGTTTTTT. Protein: CASSQAGLAGVGTGELFF.

This chain links TRBV19 with TRBJ2-7; the match to TRBD2 covers 12 bases. There are 14 residues in the CDR3. The ends lost 6 bases at V and 2 bases at J; junction bases unmatched: 2. Germline CDR1 is LNHDA and CDR2 is SQIVND (reference sequence). CDR3 in DNA: TGTGCCAGTAGCACTAGCGGGAGGCCCTACGAGCAGTACTTC. Its protein product is CASSTSGRPYEQYF.

The J gene is TRBJ2-7, the V gene TRBV27; D unclear. Trimming took 0 bases from V and 2 from J, leaving 11 bases between them. The CDR3 runs 15 residues. CDR1 is MNHEY, CDR2 SMNVEV, per germline (reference sequence). CDR3 residues: CASSLSSSKTYEQYF. In DNA, the CDR3 is TGTGCCAGCAGTTTATCGAGTAGTAAGACCTACGAGCAGTACTTC.

The rearrangement joins TRBV5-1 to TRBJ2-3; 7 bases align to TRBD1. The J segment lost 1 base and the V segment lost 5 bases, leaving 1 base of the junction unmatched. CDR1 SGHRS and CDR2 YFSETQ come from the germline V gene. The length of the CDR3 is 13 residues. CDR3 coding DNA: TGCGCCAGCAGTGGACAGGGCACAGATACGCAGTATTTT. Amino acid sequence: CASSGQGTDTQYF.